The 22 T cell receptor beta chains below all came from one sample that was sequenced in a study of T cells expressing NK-cell markers. Each CDR3 protein gets one entry in TCRdb, which reprocessed the 5' RACE reads and gives no DNA. The sample data list roughly 160,000 distinct CDR3 sequences. The sequenced material came from blood T cells: a sorted CD56 or NKG2C T cell subset, CD4+ or CD8+ T cells, or bulk PBMC T cells (not recorded which). The receptors were sampled from a woman between 18 and 70 years old in good health.

This sequence joins TRBV9 and TRBJ2-1; the D call from TCRdb, TRBD2, cannot be confirmed without DNA. The germline CDR1 and CDR2 sequences are SGDLS and YYNGEE. CDR3 length: 13 residues. This CDR3 reads CASSVRLANEQFF.

The rearrangement uses TRBV28 and TRBJ2-1; with no DNA, the TCRdb D assignment of TRBD1 cannot be verified. The germline V gene has CDR1 MDHEN and CDR2 SYDVKM. The CDR3 has 15 amino acids. This chain's CDR3 is CASSPQQGIGNEQFF.

The chain employs TRBV5-1 and TRBJ1-2; TCRdb outputs TRBD1, but without DNA this stays unchecked. Germline V gene data show CDR1 as SGHRS and CDR2 as YFSETQ. The length of the CDR3 is 16 residues. CDR3 amino acids: CASSLYGGGSVGGYTF.

This chain connects TRBV12-3 or TRBV12-4 to TRBJ2-3; checking the TCRdb D call of TRBD1 is not possible without DNA. The CDR3 extends over 16 amino acids. The CDR3 loop is CASSLEAGGGTDTQYF.

The chain employs TRBV10-3 and TRBJ1-1; TCRdb returns TRBD1, unconfirmable since there is no DNA. This CDR3 is 18 amino acids long. CDR1 is ENHRY, CDR2 SYGVKD, per germline. The CDR3 reads CAISDPSGTGVLNTEAFF.

The V and J genes are TRBV5-1 and TRBJ1-2; TCRdb selects TRBD1, and the lack of DNA leaves this call unchecked. CDR1 and CDR2 (germline): SGHRS, YFSETQ. This CDR3 is built from 16 residues. The CDR3 loop reads CASSFGGRGIFYGYTF.

The rearrangement links TRBV30 to TRBJ2-7; TCRdb selects TRBD1, and the lack of DNA leaves this call unchecked. The germline gives CDR1 GTSNPN, CDR2 SVGIG (reference sequence). The CDR3 is made up of 13 amino acids. The CDR3 loop is CAWIRDRANEQYF. The full variable domain, in which reference TRBV30 and TRBJ2-7 provide the parts outside the CDR3, is SQTIHQWPATLVQPVGSPLSLECTVEGTSNPNLYWYRQAAGRGLQLLFYSVGIGQISSEVPQNLSASRPQDRQFILSSKKLLLSDSGFYLCAWIRDRANEQYFGPGTRLTVT.

The chain couples TRBV4-1 to TRBJ1-2. Germline V gene lookup returns CDR1 MGHRA and CDR2 YSYEKL. The CDR3 spans 14 residues. The CDR3 sequence: CASSLAGAYYGYTF.

The gene calls are TRBV2 and TRBJ2-5; TCRdb indicates TRBD2, and absent DNA this call remains unverified. The germline CDR1 and CDR2 sequences are SNHLY and FYNNEI. The CDR3 contains 14 residues. The CDR3 is CASSGGNGPETQYF. Full variable domain (rest looked up from reference TRBV2 and TRBJ2-5): EPEVTQTPSHQVTQMGQEVILRCVPISNHLYFYWYRQILGQKVEFLVSFYNNEISEKSEIFDDQFSVERPDGSNFTLKIRSTKLEDSAMYFCASSGGNGPETQYFGPGTRLLVL.

CDR3 amino acids: CASSVRVLDHEQYF. The chain employs TRBV9 and TRBJ2-7. Per germline, CDR1 SGDLS and CDR2 YYNGEE. The CDR3 has 14 residues.

The chain recombines TRBV7-2 with TRBJ1-3; the TCRdb call, TRBD1, lacks DNA for checking. The CDR3 consists of 14 residues. Germline CDR1 and CDR2: SGHTA and FQGNSA. The CDR3 region is CASSQQGAGDTIYF.

This sequence joins TRBV5-1 and TRBJ1-6; TCRdb names TRBD1, which stays unverified in the absence of DNA. Germline CDR1 is SGHRS and CDR2 is YFSETQ. The CDR3 is made up of 14 amino acids. This CDR3 reads CASSFGQGNSPLHF.

The chain links TRBV15 to TRBJ2-2. The CDR3 is made up of 12 amino acids. Per the germline V gene, CDR1 is LNHNV and CDR2 is YYDKDF (reference sequence). Here the CDR3 reads CATRQNTGELFF.

The chain is built from TRBV7-9 and TRBJ1-4; TCRdb selects TRBD1, and the lack of DNA leaves this call unchecked. Germline-derived CDR1 and CDR2 are SEHNR and FQNEAQ (reference sequence). The CDR3 sequence is 14 residues long. CDR3 region: CASSLQGSGEKLFF.

V is TRBV7-8 and J is TRBJ2-2. The CDR3 is 15 residues long. Germline V gene sequence: CDR1 SGHVS, CDR2 FQNEAQ. The chain's CDR3 is CASSLAGVGTGELFF.

The chain is built from TRBV3-1 and TRBJ2-3; the D call from TCRdb, TRBD2, cannot be confirmed without DNA. Per germline, CDR1 LGHDT and CDR2 YNNKEL (reference sequence). CDR3 size: 16 residues. The CDR3 spells CASSQAPGRAQDTQYF.

This sequence joins TRBV28 and TRBJ1-1. Germline lookup yields CDR1 MDHEN and CDR2 SYDVKM. CDR3 length: 14 residues. Here the CDR3 reads CASSSREGGTEAFF.

V is TRBV9 and J is TRBJ2-1; checking the TCRdb D call of TRBD2 is not possible without DNA. The CDR3 spans 16 residues. Germline CDR1 SGDLS, CDR2 YYNGEE. The CDR3 sequence: CASSVLTGTQRNEQFF.

This chain joins TRBV15 and TRBJ2-1; the D call from TCRdb, TRBD2, cannot be confirmed without DNA. Germline V gene sequence: CDR1 LNHNV, CDR2 YYDKDF (reference sequence). The CDR3 is made up of 20 amino acids. The CDR3 reads CATSRDGTSGFWGRNNEQFF.

The chain links TRBV5-1 to TRBJ2-3; TCRdb indicates TRBD1, and absent DNA this call remains unverified. The CDR3 has 13 amino acids. Germline V gene data show CDR1 as SGHRS and CDR2 as YFSETQ. CDR3 sequence: CASSSTGTDTQYF.

This CDR3 reads CASSLVYGTTFYYEQYF. The rearrangement links TRBV11-2 to TRBJ2-7. Germline values: CDR1 SGHAT, CDR2 FQNNGV. The CDR3 spans 17 residues. Using reference TRBV11-2 and TRBJ2-7 for the parts outside the CDR3, the full variable domain is EAGVAQSPRYKIIEKRQSVAFWCNPISGHATLYWYQQILGQGPKLLIQFQNNGVVDDSQLPKDRFSAERLKGVDSTLKIQPAKLEDSAVYLCASSLVYGTTFYYEQYFGPGTRLTVT.

This chain links TRBV20-1 with TRBJ1-2. Germline CDR1 and CDR2: DFQATT and SNEGSKA (reference sequence). The CDR3 contains 13 residues. The CDR3 reads CSAPGTAGYGYTF.